The 28 T cell receptor beta chains below come from one sample, sequenced in a study of T cells after yellow fever vaccination. One entry per CDR3 protein, called by TCRdb with MiXCR from the 5' RACE reads. This sample carries around 600,000 distinct CDR3 sequences, approximately 13% of them seen once, and the ten largest clones take under 15%. Sequences were derived from PBMCs, sampled on the day of the yellow fever booster vaccination. Receptors were obtained from a man under 40 who received the YFV17D yellow fever vaccine.

V gene TRBV20-1 combines with J gene TRBJ2-3; no definite D call. Germline V gene sequence: CDR1 DFQATT, CDR2 SNEGSKA (reference sequence). With 0 bases removed from V and 8 bases from J, the gap between germline ends came to 21 bases. The CDR3 is 16 residues long. DNA for the CDR3: TGCAGTGCTAGAGATGACGCCACGCCCCCGGGTCTTACGCAGTATTTT. It specifies CSARDDATPPGLTQYF.

This clonotype was seen a handful of times. This chain joins TRBV20-1 and TRBJ2-3, with 12 nucleotides matching TRBD2. Germline values: CDR1 DFQATT, CDR2 SNEGSKA (reference sequence). The ends lost 5 bases at V and 2 bases at J; junction bases unmatched: 8. The CDR3 runs 16 residues. The DNA of the CDR3 is TGCAGTGCTTCAAGGACTAGCGGGACCCCCACAGATACGCAGTATTTT. Protein: CSASRTSGTPTDTQYF.

This clonotype was seen a few times. The V and J genes are TRBV28 and TRBJ2-2, with 7 bases matching TRBD2. V lost 7 bases, J lost 5 bases, and 7 bases stayed unmatched. The CDR3 has 14 residues. Germline V gives CDR1 MDHEN, CDR2 SYDVKM. DNA for the CDR3: TGTGCCAGCATCCTGGGAGGGAATACCGGGGAGCTGTTTTTT. It is translated as CASILGGNTGELFF. Using reference TRBV28 and TRBJ2-2 for the parts outside the CDR3, the full variable domain is DVKVTQSSRYLVKRTGEKVFLECVQDMDHENMFWYRQDPGLGLRLIYFSYDVKMKEKGDIPEGYSVSREKKERFSLILESASTNQTSMYLCASILGGNTGELFFGEGSRLTVL.

The chain recombines TRBV5-1 with TRBJ1-1; D is perhaps TRBD1 (6 bases). The CDR3 loop spans 15 amino acids. Germline values: CDR1 SGHRS, CDR2 YFSETQ. V was shortened by 4 bases and J by 4 bases, with 17 bases between the two germline ends. The CDR3 sequence is CASSALDSRATEAFF. The CDR3, as DNA: TGCGCCAGCAGCGCGCTGGACAGTAGGGCCACTGAAGCTTTCTTT.

This clonotype has a handful of counts. The rearrangement links TRBV20-1 to TRBJ2-2; 7 bases fit TRBD1. Germline CDR1 and CDR2: DFQATT and SNEGSKA (reference sequence). V lost 0 bases and J lost 5; bases outside the gene matches: 6. The CDR3 consists of 15 residues. CDR3 nucleotide sequence: TGCAGTGCTAGAGATCCCCGGACAGGAACCGGGGAGCTGTTTTTT. Translated, it gives CSARDPRTGTGELFF.

This clonotype showed up many times. V and J are TRBV5-1 and TRBJ2-7; a possible D gene is TRBD1 (5 bases). This CDR3 is 14 amino acids long. Trimming shortened V by 3 bases and J by 1 base, and 11 bases separated the two germline ends. Germline values: CDR1 SGHRS, CDR2 YFSETQ. CDR3 sequence (DNA): TGCGCCAGCAGCTCCAGACGGACATCCTACGAGCAGTACTTC. Translation: CASSSRRTSYEQYF.

V is TRBV7-2 and J is TRBJ1-3; TRBD1 might be the D (5 bases). The V and J ends lost 2 bases and 3 bases respectively, with 17 bases between them. The germline CDR1 and CDR2 sequences are SGHTA and FQGNSA. This CDR3 has 17 residues. The CDR3 nucleotides are TGTGCCAGCAGCTTAAGCTGGACACAAGGATTTGGAAACACCATATATTTT. Protein product: CASSLSWTQGFGNTIYF.

The rearrangement joins TRBV2 to TRBJ2-1, with 7 bases matching TRBD1. There are 16 residues in the CDR3. Germline V gives CDR1 SNHLY, CDR2 FYNNEI. The trim removed 10 bases at V and 8 bases at J, leaving 20 bases unmatched. The chain's CDR3 is CATHPIIAGGRDEQFF. CDR3 sequence (DNA): TGTGCCACCCATCCCATCATTGCAGGGGGTAGGGATGAGCAGTTCTTC.

There are many counts of this clonotype. The V call is TRBV7-2, the J call TRBJ2-7; the D gene is possibly TRBD1 (6 bases). Between the trimmed V and J ends, which lost 4 bases and 0 bases, there was a span of 13 bases. Per germline, CDR1 SGHTA and CDR2 FQGNSA. There are 15 residues in the CDR3. The CDR3 region has the DNA TGTGCCAGCAGCTCCGGGACACGGAGCTCCTACGAGCAGTACTTC. This encodes CASSSGTRSSYEQYF.

With respect to this clonotype: Given the absence of the conserved phenylalanine or tryptophan at the CDR3 end, a read error is likely. V usage is TRBV25-1 and J usage is TRBJ2-3, with D tentatively TRBD2 (6 bases). CDR3 length equals 15 residues. The V gene lost 3 bases and the J gene lost 2 bases, with 12 bases spanning the gap. CDR1 and CDR2 (germline): MGHDK, SYGVNS. This CDR3 reads CASSDRVAATDTQYS. The DNA of the CDR3 is TGTGCCAGCAGTGACCGGGTAGCGGCCACAGATACGCAGTATTCT.

V usage is TRBV30 and J usage is TRBJ1-5; D possibly corresponds to TRBD1 (5 bases). The CDR3 length is 13 residues. V lost 2 bases and J 7 bases, leaving 12 bases between the germline ends. Per germline, CDR1 GTSNPN and CDR2 SVGIG (reference sequence). The CDR3 DNA sequence: TGTGCCTGGAGTCCGGTTGGGGGACAGCCCCAGCATTTT. This sequence encodes CAWSPVGGQPQHF. Based on the CDR3 plus reference TRBV30 and TRBJ1-5, the full variable domain is SQTIHQWPATLVQPVGSPLSLECTVEGTSNPNLYWYRQAAGRGLQLLFYSVGIGQISSEVPQNLSASRPQDRQFILSSKKLLLSDSGFYLCAWSPVGGQPQHFGDGTRLSIL.

The gene calls are TRBV20-1 and TRBJ2-3; 8 nucleotides line up with TRBD2. The germline CDR1 and CDR2 sequences are DFQATT and SNEGSKA (reference sequence). The CDR3 totals 14 residues. V was pared by 6 bases and J by 1 base, with 6 bases of the junction left unmatched. CDR3 sequence: CSATLAEGTDTQYF. Here the CDR3 DNA reads TGCAGTGCAACACTAGCGGAGGGCACAGATACGCAGTATTTT.

In this sample, this clonotype turned up a few times. This chain links TRBV19 with TRBJ2-1; D gene uncertain. Germline-derived CDR1 and CDR2 are LNHDA and SQIVND (reference sequence). The V end was cut by 4 bases, the J end by 2 bases, with 9 bases between. CDR3 size: 14 residues. As DNA, the CDR3 is TGTGCCAGTAGTACGGGCGGCGCCTACAATGAGCAGTTCTTC. Translation gives CASSTGGAYNEQFF.

The table lists this clonotype with a few counts. The chain carries TRBV2 and TRBJ2-7, with TRBD2 matching over 14 bases. Losses at the gene ends were 11 bases for V and 9 bases for J; bases not matched to a gene: 9. CDR3 length: 13 amino acids. From germline, CDR1 is SNHLY and CDR2 FYNNEI. The CDR3: CAGKGLAGGRQYF. The CDR3 DNA reads as TGTGCCGGCAAAGGACTAGCGGGAGGACGGCAGTACTTC.

As for this clonotype: The junction does not match germline at one end; this may be a read error. The chain recombines TRBV12-3 or TRBV12-4 with TRBJ2-7, with 10 bases lining up with TRBD1. CDR3 length equals 16 residues. CDR3 bases: TGTGCCAGCAGGCCAGGGGAGGGACAGGGGTCCTACGAGCCGTACTTC. Amino acid sequence: CASRPGEGQGSYEPYF.

This clonotype turned up a few times. V and J are TRBV7-2 and TRBJ2-7; unclear D gene. Germline-derived CDR1 and CDR2 are SGHTA and FQGNSA. This CDR3 is 16 amino acids long. Trimming stripped 5 bases from V and 0 bases from J, with 17 bases between. The CDR3 DNA follows: TGTGCCAGCAGCCCTCGGGCGTCCCCGAGCTCCTACGAGCAGTACTTC. Residues: CASSPRASPSSYEQYF.

The V gene is TRBV7-2, the J gene TRBJ1-5; TRBD1 might be the D (5 bases). The V gene lost 7 bases and the J gene lost 3 bases, with 13 bases spanning the gap. The CDR3 totals 14 residues. From germline, CDR1 is SGHTA and CDR2 FQGNSA. The CDR3 DNA reads TGTGCCAGCAACCCTGGGGGACCCAATCAGCCCCAGCATTTT. It yields the protein CASNPGGPNQPQHF.

This clonotype was picked up a small number of times. The V gene is TRBV20-1, the J gene TRBJ1-2, with no clear D. V dropped 7 bases and J dropped 7 bases, with 13 bases sitting between them. The CDR3 is 11 residues long. CDR1 and CDR2 from the germline V gene are DFQATT and SNEGSKA (reference sequence). The CDR3 sequence: CSGALEGGYTF. The CDR3, as DNA: TGCAGTGGCGCCCTAGAAGGTGGCTACACCTTC.

The chain uses TRBV7-6 and TRBJ1-5; 8 bases are shared with TRBD1. J gave up 7 bases and V 5 bases, and 7 bases lay outside the gene matches. Germline loops: CDR1 SGHVS, CDR2 FNYEAQ. There are 14 residues in the CDR3. In nucleotides, the CDR3 is TGTGCCAGCAGCGGGGAGGCAGGGGGCCAGCCCCAGCATTTT. Amino acid sequence: CASSGEAGGQPQHF.

This clonotype was observed a handful of times. Written as DNA, the CDR3 is TGCAGTGCTAGGAGGGACCGAAACAATGAGCAGTTCTTC. This codes for CSARRDRNNEQFF. The chain carries TRBV20-1 and TRBJ2-1; D might be TRBD1 or TRBD2, each matching 5 bases. Germline V lookup: CDR1 DFQATT, CDR2 SNEGSKA (reference sequence). The V end lost 3 bases, the J end lost 5 bases, and 11 bases lay between the germline ends. The CDR3 is 13 residues long.

This sequence joins TRBV20-1 and TRBJ2-1; no definite D call. V dropped 6 bases and J dropped 4 bases, with 22 bases sitting between them. The CDR3 runs to 16 residues. Germline CDR1 is DFQATT and CDR2 is SNEGSKA (reference sequence). DNA of the CDR3: TGCAGTGCGGATCCCCCGGGCGGCTTGGGGTACAATGAGCAGTTCTTC. The encoded protein is CSADPPGGLGYNEQFF.

The J gene is TRBJ2-1, the V gene TRBV7-2, with TRBD2 matching over 9 bases. This CDR3 is 15 amino acids long. The J segment lost 5 bases and the V segment lost 2 bases, leaving 4 bases of the junction unmatched. The germline V gene has CDR1 SGHTA and CDR2 FQGNSA. For the CDR3, the DNA is TGTGCCAGCAGCTTAAGCGCGGGAGGGAACAATGAGCAGTTCTTC. This translates into CASSLSAGGNNEQFF.

V and J are TRBV5-1 and TRBJ2-3; 8 bases map to TRBD1. Germline assignment: CDR1 SGHRS and CDR2 YFSETQ. The CDR3 is 15 residues long. V shed 4 bases and J 2 bases; nucleotides not matched to a gene: 6. In DNA form, the CDR3 reads TGCGCCAGCAGCCGACGACAGGGGCTCACAGATACGCAGTATTTT. This codes for CASSRRQGLTDTQYF.

CDR3 sequence: CASSRNFRTYEQYF. The CDR3 DNA reads TGTGCCAGCAGCCGCAATTTTAGAACCTACGAGCAGTACTTC. The chain combines TRBV7-6 with TRBJ2-7, with D unresolved. This CDR3 is 14 amino acids long. V gave up 5 bases and J gave up 2 bases, with 13 bases separating them. Looked up from germline, CDR1 is SGHVS and CDR2 is FNYEAQ.

In its sample, this clonotype was seen many times. The V and J genes are TRBV5-1 and TRBJ2-5; D is possibly TRBD2 (5 bases). V shed 7 bases and J shed 1 base, with 11 bases lying between them. CDR1 is SGHRS, CDR2 YFSETQ, per germline. The CDR3 has 13 amino acids. Written as DNA, the CDR3 is TGCGCCAGCTGGGGAGCGGCCCAAGAGACCCAGTACTTC. This translates into CASWGAAQETQYF.

This clonotype was observed a few times. This chain connects TRBV29-1 to TRBJ2-3; 9 bases match TRBD2. Germline CDR1 reads SQVTM; CDR2 reads ANQGSEA. The CDR3 extends over 15 amino acids. V was pared by 7 bases and J by 0 bases, with 8 bases of the junction left unmatched. The CDR3 sequence: CSANLAGQSTDTQYF. CDR3 bases: TGCAGCGCAAACCTAGCGGGACAAAGCACAGATACGCAGTATTTT.

V is TRBV28 and J is TRBJ2-3, with D unclear. Germline-derived CDR1 and CDR2 are MDHEN and SYDVKM. CDR3 length: 15 amino acids. V lost 7 bases and J lost 2, with 16 bases in between. This chain's CDR3 is CASKPPYGNTDTQYF. The CDR3 DNA sequence: TGTGCCAGCAAGCCCCCCTATGGGAACACAGATACGCAGTATTTT.

This clonotype was picked up a small number of times. The rearrangement joins TRBV29-1 to TRBJ2-6; D remains unclear. The CDR3 has 12 residues. Germline V gives CDR1 SQVTM, CDR2 ANQGSEA. V dropped 7 bases and J dropped 0 bases, with 4 bases sitting between them. This chain's CDR3 is CSANSGANVLTF. The CDR3 DNA reads as TGCAGCGCAAACTCTGGGGCCAACGTCCTGACTTTC.